This T cell receptor beta chain comes out of a study of cytomegalovirus exposure and HLA in healthy donors. About this clone itself: The target antigen is unknown.

V lost 5 bases, J lost 1 base, and 24 bases lay in between. Germline V gene sequence: CDR1 SEHNR, CDR2 FQNEAQ (reference sequence). This CDR3 region has 18 residues. PCR employed 60 Vbeta and 13 Jbeta primers. Libraries were prepared by immunoSEQ multiplex PCR; TCRdb keeps only in-frame clonotypes and omits some of them. The data show 100,000 or so clones, about an eighth seen once. Study results and limitations: Altogether, 170 or so TCR beta chains were recorded as cytomegalovirus-associated. Only CMV serostatus was available as immune exposure information. One later analysis reportedly identified an Asian-associated ancestry cluster that showed fewer N-insertions than the 666-donor mean.

This TCR was recovered from a man aged 35 to 55 in good health and CMV-seropositive. Source material: PBMCs. V is TRBV7-9 and J is TRBJ2-7, with D uncertain. Here the CDR3 reads CASSHNMIALPRSYEQYF. In DNA form, the CDR3 reads TGTGCCAGCAGCCACAACATGATCGCCCTTCCCAGATCCTACGAGCAGTACTTC.